These 25 T cell receptor beta chains were all obtained from the same sample, sequenced in a study of a mutant IDH1 vaccine in newly diagnosed glioma. Sample time point: week 5, during vaccination. In the vaccine, a single dose held 300 ug of the mutant IDH1 20-mer peptide, along with topical imiquimod. The assay was immunoSEQ multiplex PCR, and TCRdb's table has in-frame clones only and misses some. The sample contains about 40,000 clones, 90% to 95% of which appear only once. No cognate antigen is known for these TCRs. The sample was PBMCs, taken from a glioma patient whose treatment included an IDH1 peptide vaccine. The origin of the receptors is a man aged 50 to 59 with glioma.

The chain combines TRBV27 with TRBJ2-2, with D perhaps matching TRBD2 (6 bases). From germline, CDR1 is MNHEY and CDR2 SMNVEV (reference sequence). The CDR3 sequence is 16 residues long. V gave up 3 bases and J gave up 0 bases, with 11 bases separating them. The CDR3 region has the DNA TGTGCCAGCAGTTTCTCGGGGGAAACGAACACCGGGGAGCTGTTTTTT. Protein sequence: CASSFSGETNTGELFF.

The V call is TRBV5-1, the J call TRBJ2-3; D ambiguous. Trimming stripped 7 bases from V and 2 bases from J, with 20 bases between. The germline CDR1 and CDR2 sequences are SGHRS and YFSETQ. The CDR3 covers 16 residues. CDR3: CASSRAAEELTDTQYF. The CDR3 coding sequence is TGCGCCAGCTCCCGAGCAGCTGAGGAGCTCACAGATACGCAGTATTTT.

This chain links TRBV7-2 with TRBJ2-2; tentatively, D is TRBD1 (6 bases). V was shortened by 1 base and J by 1 base, with 7 bases between the two germline ends. Per the germline V gene, CDR1 is SGHTA and CDR2 is FQGNSA. This CDR3 region has 15 residues. The DNA for the CDR3 is TGTGCCAGCAGCTTAGAGGGACAGAACACCGGGGAGCTGTTTTTT. Amino acid sequence: CASSLEGQNTGELFF.

This clone appeared a few times. The chain recombines TRBV30 with TRBJ1-1; D remains unclear. V lost 5 bases, J lost 0 bases, and 13 bases lay in between. The CDR3 runs to 14 residues. Germline lookup yields CDR1 GTSNPN and CDR2 SVGIG (reference sequence). CDR3 sequence reads: CAWSIGVMNTEAFF. CDR3 sequence (DNA): TGTGCCTGGTCGATCGGGGTCATGAACACTGAAGCTTTCTTT. Based on the CDR3 plus reference TRBV30 and TRBJ1-1, the full variable domain is SQTIHQWPATLVQPVGSPLSLECTVEGTSNPNLYWYRQAAGRGLQLLFYSVGIGQISSEVPQNLSASRPQDRQFILSSKKLLLSDSGFYLCAWSIGVMNTEAFFGQGTRLTVV.

The chain links TRBV7-3 to TRBJ2-2; D gene ambiguous. Trimming left V 4 bases short and J 4 bases short, with 7 bases between. The CDR3 loop spans 13 amino acids. Germline CDR1 is SGHTA and CDR2 is FQGTGA. CDR3 residues: CASSSIGTGELFF. The CDR3 DNA reads as TGTGCCAGCAGCTCTATCGGCACCGGGGAGCTGTTTTTT.

The chain has TRBV5-1 and TRBJ2-3; TRBD2 is a possible D gene (6 bases). The CDR3 spans 15 residues. V was trimmed by 4 bases and J by 0 bases, leaving 12 bases between them. Germline V lookup: CDR1 SGHRS, CDR2 YFSETQ. In DNA, the CDR3 is TGCGCCAGCAGCGGGGGGAGGTATAGCACAGATACGCAGTATTTT. The encoded protein is CASSGGRYSTDTQYF.

The genes are TRBV4-3 and TRBJ2-1; D uncertain. The V end lost 1 base, the J end lost 6 bases, and 10 bases lay between the germline ends. From germline, CDR1 is LGHNA and CDR2 YSLEER. The CDR3 runs to 14 residues. CDR3 loop: CASSQVATGNEQFF. The CDR3 DNA reads as TGCGCCAGCAGCCAAGTCGCAACGGGCAATGAGCAGTTCTTC.

The rearrangement links TRBV6-6 to TRBJ1-5; weak D call: TRBD1 (6 bases). This CDR3 spans 15 amino acids. Trimming took 6 bases from V and 4 from J, leaving 16 bases between them. Germline V CDR1 and CDR2: MNHNY, SVGAGI (reference sequence). Here the CDR3 DNA reads TGTGCCAGCAGAAGAGTGGACAGTGCGAATCAGCCCCAGCATTTT. It specifies CASRRVDSANQPQHF.

The rearrangement joins TRBV7-2 to TRBJ1-5, with unresolved D. V was pared by 5 bases and J by 7 bases, with 12 bases between. Germline assignment: CDR1 SGHTA and CDR2 FQGNSA. CDR3 length: 13 residues. The CDR3 loop reads CASSEWVGQPQHF. As DNA, the CDR3 is TGTGCCAGCAGCGAGTGGGTAGGGCAGCCCCAGCATTTT.

The chain employs TRBV4-2 and TRBJ2-7, with TRBD1 matching over 8 bases. Germline trimming cut 1 base from V and 3 bases from J; bases unmatched to any gene: 5. From germline, CDR1 is LGHNA and CDR2 YNFKEQ. This CDR3 contains 15 residues. The CDR3 loop is CASSQGDRGLYEQYF. CDR3 in DNA: TGTGCCAGCAGCCAAGGTGACAGGGGTCTCTACGAGCAGTACTTC.

V usage is TRBV19 and J usage is TRBJ1-1; the D gene is possibly TRBD1 (6 bases). This CDR3 is built from 14 residues. V lost 6 bases and J 1 base, leaving 12 bases between the germline ends. CDR1 and CDR2 from the germline V gene are LNHDA and SQIVND (reference sequence). CDR3 DNA sequence: TGTGCCAGTAGGCAGGGGCTGACGAACACTGAAGCTTTCTTT. It encodes CASRQGLTNTEAFF.

This chain connects TRBV15 to TRBJ2-1, with 11 nucleotides matching TRBD2. Germline V lookup: CDR1 LNHNV, CDR2 YYDKDF (reference sequence). The length of the CDR3 is 19 residues. V shed 5 bases, J shed 5 bases, and the junction held 17 bases outside the gene matches. CDR3 loop: CATSRPSSGRLSWDNEQFF. The CDR3 DNA is TGTGCCACCAGCCGGCCGTCTAGCGGGAGGTTAAGCTGGGACAATGAGCAGTTCTTC.

The chain couples TRBV5-1 to TRBJ2-3; 9 bases align to TRBD1. The CDR3 is made up of 14 amino acids. The junction had 5 bases not matched to a gene; V was cut back by 4 bases and J by 5 bases. The germline CDR1 and CDR2 sequences are SGHRS and YFSETQ. The CDR3 region has the DNA TGCGCCAGCAGCCCCGGACAGGGGAAAGATACGCAGTATTTT. Protein: CASSPGQGKDTQYF.

V usage is TRBV5-1 and J usage is TRBJ1-5; a weak D match, TRBD1 (5 bases). CDR1 is SGHRS and CDR2 is YFSETQ in the germline V gene. The ends were cut back, 0 bases at V and 6 bases at J, with 16 bases in the middle. This CDR3 is 16 amino acids long. The CDR3 loop is CASSLGTGREGQPQHF. CDR3 in DNA: TGCGCCAGCAGCTTGGGTACAGGAAGAGAGGGTCAGCCCCAGCATTTT.

The chain uses TRBV11-2 and TRBJ2-7; D uncertain. Germline assignment: CDR1 SGHAT and CDR2 FQNNGV. With 5 bases removed from V and 0 bases from J, the gap between germline ends came to 2 bases. CDR3 size: 11 residues. The CDR3 DNA follows: TGTGCCAGCAGCGTCTCCTACGAGCAGTACTTC. Translated: CASSVSYEQYF.

The chain is built from TRBV27 and TRBJ2-7; D call uncertain. The CDR3 has 16 residues. Trimming removed 2 bases from V and 2 bases from J, with 16 bases in between. Germline V gene lookup returns CDR1 MNHEY and CDR2 SMNVEV (reference sequence). The CDR3 loop reads CASSLNPRAGTYEQYF. CDR3 sequence (DNA): TGTGCCAGCAGTTTAAACCCTCGGGCTGGGACCTACGAGCAGTACTTC.

The chain is built from TRBV11-3 and TRBJ2-3, with D perhaps TRBD1 (6 bases). Per the germline V gene, CDR1 is SGHNT and CDR2 is YENEEA. The CDR3 runs 14 residues. The V end was cut by 3 bases, the J end by 6 bases, with 13 bases between. DNA of the CDR3: TGTGCCAGCAGCTTCGCAGGGGTAGGGGATACGCAGTATTTT. The encoded protein is CASSFAGVGDTQYF.

The J gene is TRBJ2-5, the V gene TRBV29-1; 10 bases fit TRBD1. Judging by the DNA end, TRBJ2-7 fits better; the J call may be wrong. Germline-derived CDR1 and CDR2 are SQVTM and ANQGSEA. The CDR3 runs 14 residues. CDR3 coding DNA: TGCAGCGTTCATACCTCGACAGGGGGCCGCGAGCAGTACTTC. This codes for CSVHTSTGGREQYF.

The genes are TRBV4-1 and TRBJ2-7, with 13 bases identical to TRBD2. The CDR3 contains 14 residues. V lost 3 bases to trimming and J lost 4 bases; unmatched junction nucleotides: 0. Per germline, CDR1 MGHRA and CDR2 YSYEKL. CDR3 sequence (DNA): TGCGCCAGCAGCCAGACTAGCGGGAGGTACGAGCAGTACTTC. This codes for CASSQTSGRYEQYF.

V is TRBV6-1 and J is TRBJ2-2; 9 nucleotides line up with TRBD2. The germline V gene has CDR1 MNHNS and CDR2 SASEGT. Unmatched junction bases numbered 6, after V lost 6 bases and J lost 4 bases. This CDR3 contains 15 residues. In DNA form, the CDR3 reads TGTGCCAGCAGGCATAGCGGGAGAGCCACCGGGGAGCTGTTTTTT. Translation gives CASRHSGRATGELFF.

The CDR3 nucleotides read TGTGCCAGCTCCGCCGGCACAGATACGCAGTATTTT. This sequence encodes CASSAGTDTQYF. J is TRBJ2-3 and V is TRBV6-4; D call uncertain. Germline CDR1 MRHNA, CDR2 SNTAGT. V lost 8 bases and J lost 1, with 7 bases in between. The CDR3 has 12 residues.

The rearrangement uses TRBV7-2 and TRBJ2-1; 9 bases line up with TRBD1. With 5 bases clipped from V and 1 base from J, the junction kept 3 bases outside the gene matches. Germline CDR1 and CDR2: SGHTA and FQGNSA. The length of the CDR3 is 15 residues. DNA of the CDR3: TGTGCCAGCAGCCGGGACAGGGATTCCTACAATGAGCAGTTCTTC. Amino acids: CASSRDRDSYNEQFF.

The rearrangement joins TRBV11-2 to TRBJ2-3; D uncertain. The CDR3 is 16 amino acids. V was clipped by 1 base and J by 2 bases, with 13 bases between them. The V gene's germline CDR1 is SGHAT and CDR2 FQNNGV. DNA of the CDR3: TGTGCCAGCAGCTTAGCGGCTTACTCTCTCACAGATACGCAGTATTTT. It codes for CASSLAAYSLTDTQYF. The variable domain in full, completed from reference TRBV11-2 and TRBJ2-3, reads EAGVAQSPRYKIIEKRQSVAFWCNPISGHATLYWYQQILGQGPKLLIQFQNNGVVDDSQLPKDRFSAERLKGVDSTLKIQPAKLEDSAVYLCASSLAAYSLTDTQYFGPGTRLTVL.

The chain employs TRBV7-2 and TRBJ2-3; 9 bases align to TRBD2. CDR1 is SGHTA and CDR2 is FQGNSA in the germline V gene. The CDR3 is 17 amino acids. Trimming cost V 2 bases and J 4 bases; bases outside gene matches: 10. The CDR3 bases are TGTGCCAGCAGCTTATTGGTAGCGGGAGACTTCGCAGATACGCAGTATTTT. It codes for CASSLLVAGDFADTQYF.

The chain carries TRBV15 and TRBJ1-5; D is undetermined. The length of the CDR3 is 12 residues. V lost 8 bases and J lost 1, with 6 bases in between. Germline CDR1 and CDR2: LNHNV and YYDKDF (reference sequence). The CDR3 loop reads CATRGSNQPQHF. CDR3 nucleotide sequence: TGTGCCACCCGTGGGAGCAATCAGCCCCAGCATTTT.